The 3 T cell receptor beta chains in this list originate from one sample, sequenced in a study of cytomegalovirus exposure and HLA in healthy donors. The PCR contained 60 Vbeta and 13 Jbeta primers. Measured with immunoSEQ multiplex PCR; TCRdb has only the in-frame clones, and not every one. This table has 210,000 or so clones, 75% to 85% appearing once. Sequencing was performed on PBMCs. The receptors were gathered from a woman in her sixties in good health and CMV-seropositive.

This clone was seen a handful of times. The chain carries TRBV30 and TRBJ1-5, with D perhaps matching TRBD1 (6 bases). V lost 3 bases and J lost 2, with 11 bases in between. Germline CDR1 reads GTSNPN; CDR2 reads SVGIG (reference sequence). This CDR3 is 14 amino acids long. CDR3 DNA: TGTGCCTGGAGCAGGGGCCTGGGCAATCAGCCCCAGCATTTT. Its translation is CAWSRGLGNQPQHF.

The rearrangement uses TRBV5-4 and TRBJ2-2; 7 bases fit TRBD2. Germline V gene sequence: CDR1 SGHNT, CDR2 YYREEE (reference sequence). With V trimmed by 3 bases and J by 1 base, 6 bases remained unmatched. The CDR3 consists of 16 residues. CDR3 in amino acids: CASSSGLDENTGELFF. CDR3 nucleotides: TGTGCCAGCAGCTCTGGACTAGACGAGAACACCGGGGAGCTGTTTTTT.

A single count supports this clone. V gene TRBV6-1 combines with J gene TRBJ2-2, with 9 bases fitting TRBD2. The CDR3 extends over 19 amino acids. Germline V gene sequence: CDR1 MNHNS, CDR2 SASEGT. Trimming removed 1 base from V and 3 bases from J; junction bases left unmatched: 12. The CDR3 sequence: CASSEVYLAGFVDTGELFF. The CDR3 DNA sequence: TGTGCCAGCAGTGAAGTGTATCTAGCGGGGTTCGTCGACACCGGGGAGCTGTTTTTT.